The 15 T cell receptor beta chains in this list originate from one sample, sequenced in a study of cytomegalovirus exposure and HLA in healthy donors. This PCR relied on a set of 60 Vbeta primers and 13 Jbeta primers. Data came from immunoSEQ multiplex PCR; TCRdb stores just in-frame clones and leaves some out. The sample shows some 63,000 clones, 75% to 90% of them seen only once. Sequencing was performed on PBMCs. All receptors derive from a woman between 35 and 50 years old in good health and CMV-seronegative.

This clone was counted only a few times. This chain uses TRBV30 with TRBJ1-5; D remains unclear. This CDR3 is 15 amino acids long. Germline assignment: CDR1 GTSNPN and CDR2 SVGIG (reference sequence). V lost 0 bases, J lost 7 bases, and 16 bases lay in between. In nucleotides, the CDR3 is TGTGCCTGGAGTGTAGGTTCCCAGGCACCCCAGCCCCAGCATTTT. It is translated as CAWSVGSQAPQPQHF.

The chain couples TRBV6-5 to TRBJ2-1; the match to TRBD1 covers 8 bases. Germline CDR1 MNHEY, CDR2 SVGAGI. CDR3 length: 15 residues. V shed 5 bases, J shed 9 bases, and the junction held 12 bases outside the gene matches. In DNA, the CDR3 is TGTGCCAGCAGTAGAACAGGGGGGCGATCTTCTGAGCAGTTCTTC. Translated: CASSRTGGRSSEQFF.

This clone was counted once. The CDR3 DNA follows: TGTGCCAGCTCACTCAGATTAGGGACAGCGGAGGAGCAGTACTTC. Protein sequence: CASSLRLGTAEEQYF. This rearrangement joins TRBV18 to TRBJ2-7; TRBD1 aligns across 7 bases. The junction had 13 bases not matched to a gene; V was cut back by 4 bases and J by 7 bases. CDR3 length equals 15 residues. Germline CDR1 reads KGHSH; CDR2 reads LQKENI.

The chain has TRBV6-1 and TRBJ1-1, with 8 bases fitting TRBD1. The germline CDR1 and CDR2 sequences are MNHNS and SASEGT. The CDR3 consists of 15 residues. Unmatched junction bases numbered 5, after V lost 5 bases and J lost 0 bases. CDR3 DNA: TGTGCCAGCAGTCCGCGGACAGGGATGAACACTGAAGCTTTCTTT. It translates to CASSPRTGMNTEAFF.

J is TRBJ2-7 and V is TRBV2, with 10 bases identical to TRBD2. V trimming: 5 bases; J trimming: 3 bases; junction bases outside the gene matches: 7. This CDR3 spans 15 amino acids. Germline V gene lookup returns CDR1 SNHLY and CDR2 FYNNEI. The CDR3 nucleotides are TGTGCCAGCAGTTCTCGTACTAGCGGGAACTACGAGCAGTACTTC. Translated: CASSSRTSGNYEQYF.

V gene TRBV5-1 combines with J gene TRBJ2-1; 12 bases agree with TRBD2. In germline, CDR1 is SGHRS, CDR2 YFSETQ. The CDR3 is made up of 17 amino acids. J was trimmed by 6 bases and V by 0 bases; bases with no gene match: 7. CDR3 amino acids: CASSLVLAGGGSNEQFF. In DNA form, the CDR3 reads TGCGCCAGCAGCTTGGTGCTAGCGGGAGGGGGTAGCAATGAGCAGTTCTTC. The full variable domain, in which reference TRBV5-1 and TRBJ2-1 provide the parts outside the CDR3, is KAGVTQTPRYLIKTRGQQVTLSCSPISGHRSVSWYQQTPGQGLQFLFEYFSETQRNKGNFPGRFSGRQFSNSRSEMNVSTLELGDSALYLCASSLVLAGGGSNEQFFGPGTRLTVL.

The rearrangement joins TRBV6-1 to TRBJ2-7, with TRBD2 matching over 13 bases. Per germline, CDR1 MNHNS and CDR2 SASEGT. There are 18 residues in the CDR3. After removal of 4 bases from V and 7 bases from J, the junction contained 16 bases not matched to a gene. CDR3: CASSGGGLTSGRIGEQYF. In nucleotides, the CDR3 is TGTGCCAGCAGTGGGGGGGGCCTGACTAGCGGGAGGATCGGGGAGCAGTACTTC.

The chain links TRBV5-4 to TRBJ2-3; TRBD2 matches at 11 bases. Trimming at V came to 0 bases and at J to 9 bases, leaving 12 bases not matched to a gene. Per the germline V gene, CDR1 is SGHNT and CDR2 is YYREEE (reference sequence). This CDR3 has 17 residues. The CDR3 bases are TGTGCCAGCAGCTTGGCCACGGATACTAGCGGGAGAGACACGCAGTATTTT. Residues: CASSLATDTSGRDTQYF.

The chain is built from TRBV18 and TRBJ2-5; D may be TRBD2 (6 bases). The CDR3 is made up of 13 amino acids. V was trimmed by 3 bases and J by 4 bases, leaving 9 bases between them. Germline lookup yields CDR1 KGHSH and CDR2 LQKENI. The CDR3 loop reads CASSPEGRETQYF. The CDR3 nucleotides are TGTGCCAGCTCACCGGAGGGCAGAGAGACCCAGTACTTC.

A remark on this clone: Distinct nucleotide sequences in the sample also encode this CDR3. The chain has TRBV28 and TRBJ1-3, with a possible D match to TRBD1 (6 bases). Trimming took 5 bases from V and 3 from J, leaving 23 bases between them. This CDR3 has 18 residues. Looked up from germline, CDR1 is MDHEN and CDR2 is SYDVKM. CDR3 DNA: TGTGCCAGCAGTCCTAGGGGGGGGTTGAGGGCCCGTGGAAACACCATATATTTT. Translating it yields CASSPRGGLRARGNTIYF. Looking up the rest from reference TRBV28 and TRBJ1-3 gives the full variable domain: DVKVTQSSRYLVKRTGEKVFLECVQDMDHENMFWYRQDPGLGLRLIYFSYDVKMKEKGDIPEGYSVSREKKERFSLILESASTNQTSMYLCASSPRGGLRARGNTIYFGEGSWLTVV.

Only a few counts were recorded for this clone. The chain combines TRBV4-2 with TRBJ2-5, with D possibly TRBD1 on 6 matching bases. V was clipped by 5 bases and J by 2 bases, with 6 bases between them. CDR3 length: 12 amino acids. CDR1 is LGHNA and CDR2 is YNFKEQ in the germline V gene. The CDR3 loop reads CASSRGQETQYF. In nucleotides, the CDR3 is TGTGCCAGCAGCAGGGGGCAAGAGACCCAGTACTTC.

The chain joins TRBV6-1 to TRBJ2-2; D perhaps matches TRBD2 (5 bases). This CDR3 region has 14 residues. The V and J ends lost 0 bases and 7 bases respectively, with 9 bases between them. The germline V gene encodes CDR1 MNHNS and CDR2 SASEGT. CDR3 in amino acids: CASSEAPGIGELFF. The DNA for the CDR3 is TGTGCCAGCAGTGAAGCTCCGGGGATCGGGGAGCTGTTTTTT.

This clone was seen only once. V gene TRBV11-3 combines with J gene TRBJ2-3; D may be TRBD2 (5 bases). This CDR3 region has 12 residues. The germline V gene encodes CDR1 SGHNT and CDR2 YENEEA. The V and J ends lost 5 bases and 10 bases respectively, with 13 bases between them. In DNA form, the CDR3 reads TGTGCCAGCAGCCTAGCAAGCGGTGCGCAGTATTTT. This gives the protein CASSLASGAQYF.

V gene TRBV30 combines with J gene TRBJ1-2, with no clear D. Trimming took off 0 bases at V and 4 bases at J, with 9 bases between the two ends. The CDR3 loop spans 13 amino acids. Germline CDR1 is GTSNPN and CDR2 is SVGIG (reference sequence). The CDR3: CAWSVAASYGYTF. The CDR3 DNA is TGTGCCTGGAGTGTCGCAGCTAGCTATGGCTACACCTTC.

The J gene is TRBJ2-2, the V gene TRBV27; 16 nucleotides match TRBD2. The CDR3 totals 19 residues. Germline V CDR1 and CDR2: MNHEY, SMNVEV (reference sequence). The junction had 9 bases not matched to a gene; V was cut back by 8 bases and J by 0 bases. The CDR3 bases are TGTGCCAGCTCACTCTCCGGGACTAGCGGGAGGGCGAACACCGGGGAGCTGTTTTTT. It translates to CASSLSGTSGRANTGELFF.